This T cell receptor beta chain was sequenced during a study of blood T cell repertoires in COVID-19. Germline V gives CDR1 LNHDA, CDR2 SQIVND (reference sequence). This CDR3 comprises 15 residues. Unmatched junction bases numbered 9, after V lost 5 bases and J lost 4 bases. TCRdb's table, derived via immunoSEQ multiplex PCR, lists solely in-frame clones and lacks some. Counted here are over 200,000 clones, about 91% occurring once; the ten biggest clones make up roughly 1.5%. Source material: peripheral blood. The V call is TRBV19, the J call TRBJ2-7; 9 nucleotides line up with TRBD2. This TCR was recovered from a man younger than 35 with active or convalescent COVID-19. DNA of the CDR3: TGTGCCAGTAGTGGCGGGAGGGCCGTTCGGTACGAGCAGTACTTC. This gives the protein CASSGGRAVRYEQYF.